This T cell receptor beta chain originates from a study of OX40 agonist ivuxolimab in advanced cancers. The study, taken as a whole, reports: Some patients who did not respond also had low normalized T-cell clonal expansion.

About this clone itself: Antigen unknown.

The data were produced by immunoSEQ multiplex PCR, yet TCRdb's version contains in-frame clones alone and is incomplete. Of 65,000 or so clones listed, around 80% are singletons. Germline V gene sequence: CDR1 SNHLY, CDR2 FYNNEI. CDR3 length: 14 amino acids. Losses at the gene ends were 8 bases for V and 4 bases for J; bases not matched to a gene: 10. Source: CD4+ or CD8+ T cells sorted from blood, taken in a trial of the OX40 agonist ivuxolimab. This sequence was found in an adult with an advanced solid tumor such as melanoma, head and neck, liver or kidney cancer. J is TRBJ1-2 and V is TRBV2, with 7 bases aligning to TRBD1. The CDR3 reads CASERKGAAYGYTF. In DNA form, the CDR3 reads TGTGCCAGCGAGCGAAAGGGGGCAGCCTATGGCTACACCTTC.